What follows are 23 T cell receptor beta chains derived from one specimen sequenced in a study of T cells in tumors after PD-1 blockade. Profiled with immunoSEQ multiplex PCR; TCRdb holds only in-frame clones, not every one. The sample holds 23,000 or so clones, about 82% seen once. Specimen: PBMCs, collected after anti-PD-1 treatment. These receptors were taken from a human donor with basal cell carcinoma.

This chain joins TRBV5-1 and TRBJ1-2, with D unresolved. The CDR3 is made up of 14 amino acids. Per the germline V gene, CDR1 is SGHRS and CDR2 is YFSETQ. The V end lost 1 base, the J end lost 8 bases, and 15 bases lay between the germline ends. The CDR3 nucleotides read TGCGCCAGCAGCTTGCTTCGTAACAGTTACGGCTACACCTTC. Amino acids: CASSLLRNSYGYTF.

CDR3 DNA: TGTGCCAGCAGCTTGGTAAGGGAGACCCAGTACTTC. Protein sequence: CASSLVRETQYF. The J gene is TRBJ2-5, the V gene TRBV5-8; D gene uncertain. Trimming removed 0 bases at V and 5 bases at J, with 5 bases between. From germline, CDR1 is SGHTS and CDR2 YDEGEE. The CDR3 extends over 12 amino acids.

The DNA of the CDR3 is TGTGCCAGCAGTTACGACAGGGCGGGTCCCATTCAGTACTTC. Its protein is CASSYDRAGPIQYF. The rearrangement uses TRBV6-6 and TRBJ2-4, with 7 bases matching TRBD1. CDR3 length: 14 amino acids. Germline lookup yields CDR1 MNHNY and CDR2 SVGAGI (reference sequence). The J segment lost 9 bases and the V segment lost 2 bases, leaving 7 bases of the junction unmatched.

The chain combines TRBV6-2 or TRBV6-3 with TRBJ2-2; a weak D match, TRBD2 (5 bases). CDR3 size: 16 residues. Looked up from germline, CDR1 is MNHEY and CDR2 is SVGEGT. The V and J ends lost 2 bases and 6 bases respectively, with 16 bases between them. Here the CDR3 reads CASSYLGLLLSGELFF. The DNA for the CDR3 is TGTGCCAGCAGTTACCTCGGACTCCTCCTTTCCGGGGAGCTGTTTTTT.

The chain employs TRBV5-1 and TRBJ2-1; 10 bases match TRBD1. CDR3 size: 15 residues. The V gene end was trimmed by 4 bases and the J gene end by 3 bases; junction bases not matched to a gene: 4. Germline values: CDR1 SGHRS, CDR2 YFSETQ. CDR3 sequence: CASSAGTGDYNEQFF. The CDR3 DNA reads TGCGCCAGCAGCGCGGGGACAGGGGACTACAATGAGCAGTTCTTC.

The chain couples TRBV5-1 to TRBJ1-2, with 9 bases that match TRBD1. The length of the CDR3 is 16 residues. Trimming removed 3 bases from V and 5 bases from J; junction bases left unmatched: 11. Germline values: CDR1 SGHRS, CDR2 YFSETQ. For the CDR3, the DNA is TGCGCCAGCAGCTCCACCACGGGACAGGGTGGTTATGGCTACACCTTC. Protein product: CASSSTTGQGGYGYTF.

CDR3 amino acids: CASRLRDSQDFNYGYTF. The CDR3 bases are TGTGCCAGCAGGCTCCGGGACAGTCAGGACTTTAACTATGGCTACACCTTC. The chain joins TRBV2 to TRBJ1-2; the match to TRBD1 covers 7 bases. CDR1 is SNHLY and CDR2 is FYNNEI in the germline V gene. This CDR3 has 17 residues. The junction had 14 bases not matched to a gene; V was cut back by 6 bases and J by 1 base.

The chain employs TRBV7-9 and TRBJ2-7, with D maybe TRBD1 (5 bases). V was cut by 1 base and J by 6 bases, with 7 bases left in between. CDR1 and CDR2 (germline): SEHNR, FQNEAQ (reference sequence). This CDR3 region has 12 residues. The CDR3 protein is CASSLGRGEQYF. As DNA, the CDR3 is TGTGCCAGCAGCTTAGGAAGGGGCGAGCAGTACTTC.

V is TRBV7-9 and J is TRBJ1-1; no firm D call. This CDR3 region has 12 residues. V shed 0 bases and J shed 7 bases, with 6 bases lying between them. CDR1 and CDR2 from the germline V gene are SEHNR and FQNEAQ (reference sequence). CDR3 in DNA: TGTGCCAGCAGCTTAGCGCGACGTGAAGCTTTCTTT. This encodes CASSLARREAFF.

The chain employs TRBV9 and TRBJ1-6; no clear D gene. From germline, CDR1 is SGDLS and CDR2 YYNGEE. V was cut by 6 bases and J by 6 bases, with 13 bases left in between. This CDR3 has 14 residues. The DNA for the CDR3 is TGTGCCAGCACCTCCGGGGAGGGTAATTCACCCCTCCACTTT. The encoded protein is CASTSGEGNSPLHF.

This chain links TRBV27 with TRBJ2-1; D gene uncertain. V shed 0 bases and J shed 6 bases, with 12 bases lying between them. The germline V gene encodes CDR1 MNHEY and CDR2 SMNVEV (reference sequence). This CDR3 contains 15 residues. CDR3 loop: CASSLSARRSNEQFF. The CDR3, as DNA: TGTGCCAGCAGTTTATCGGCTAGGCGCTCCAATGAGCAGTTCTTC.

CDR3 bases: TGCGCCAGCAGCCCAGACAGGGGGGGGTCCTACGAGCAGTACTTC. As protein: CASSPDRGGSYEQYF. The chain carries TRBV4-1 and TRBJ2-7, with 9 bases lining up with TRBD1. The CDR3 runs to 15 residues. The ends lost 4 bases at V and 1 base at J; junction bases unmatched: 5. The germline V gene encodes CDR1 MGHRA and CDR2 YSYEKL.

The V call is TRBV6-5, the J call TRBJ2-5; TRBD2 agrees at 9 bases. Germline V lookup: CDR1 MNHEY, CDR2 SVGAGI. The CDR3 is 15 residues long. The V and J ends lost 10 bases and 4 bases, in that order; junction bases with no gene match: 13. CDR3 amino acids: CATQRGLAGRETQYF. The CDR3 DNA reads as TGTGCCACCCAAAGGGGGCTAGCGGGGCGAGAGACCCAGTACTTC.

The gene calls are TRBV9 and TRBJ2-1; D not certain. CDR1 SGDLS and CDR2 YYNGEE come from the germline V gene. This CDR3 region has 11 residues. Trimming removed 2 bases from V and 8 bases from J, with 5 bases in between. The DNA for the CDR3 is TGTGCCAGCAGCGTTTTAGATGAGCAGTTCTTC. Residues: CASSVLDEQFF. The full variable domain, completed using reference TRBV9 and TRBJ2-1, is DSGVTQTPKHLITATGQRVTLRCSPRSGDLSVYWYQQSLDQGLQFLIQYYNGEERAKGNILERFSAQQFPDLHSELNLSSLELGDSALYFCASSVLDEQFFGPGTRLTVL.

To note about this clone: Other nucleotide sequences in the sample specify the same CDR3. The chain carries TRBV10-3 and TRBJ2-2, with no clear D. The CDR3 sequence is 15 residues long. The germline V gene has CDR1 ENHRY and CDR2 SYGVKD. V lost 7 bases and J 1 base, leaving 13 bases between the germline ends. CDR3: CAIMNTERNTGELFF. Written as DNA, the CDR3 is TGTGCCATCATGAACACTGAAAGGAACACCGGGGAGCTGTTTTTT.

The chain couples TRBV5-1 to TRBJ2-2, with D perhaps TRBD1 (6 bases). The CDR3 has 13 residues. CDR1 is SGHRS and CDR2 is YFSETQ in the germline V gene. The V and J ends lost 7 bases and 4 bases respectively, with 11 bases between them. In nucleotides, the CDR3 is TGCGCCAGCGGGCAGGGGACCACCGGGGAGCTGTTTTTT. This translates into CASGQGTTGELFF.

J is TRBJ1-1 and V is TRBV5-1; 10 bases are shared with TRBD1. V lost 3 bases, J lost 4 bases, and 6 bases stayed unmatched. Germline lookup yields CDR1 SGHRS and CDR2 YFSETQ. CDR3 size: 15 residues. The CDR3 here is CASSYGQGVFTEAFF. The CDR3 nucleotides are TGCGCCAGCAGCTATGGACAGGGGGTTTTCACTGAAGCTTTCTTT.

The V and J genes are TRBV30 and TRBJ2-1; D might be TRBD2 (6 bases). The CDR3 covers 13 residues. Germline loops: CDR1 GTSNPN, CDR2 SVGIG (reference sequence). The V end lost 7 bases, the J end lost 3 bases, and 13 bases lay between the germline ends. CDR3 DNA sequence: TGTGCCTTCGACAGCGGGCTCTACAATGAGCAGTTCTTC. Its protein is CAFDSGLYNEQFF.

By its share, this clone is medium-sized. The rearrangement uses TRBV4-2 and TRBJ1-1, with a weak D call TRBD1 (5 bases). This CDR3 has 15 residues. The V end lost 0 bases, the J end lost 6 bases, and 14 bases lay between the germline ends. The V gene's germline CDR1 is LGHNA and CDR2 YNFKEQ. CDR3 sequence: CASSQDTRAGSEAFF. The CDR3 bases are TGTGCCAGCAGCCAAGACACCAGGGCAGGCTCTGAAGCTTTCTTT.

The chain carries TRBV15 and TRBJ1-6, with D perhaps matching TRBD1 (6 bases). CDR1 LNHNV and CDR2 YYDKDF come from the germline V gene (reference sequence). V was pared by 1 base and J by 4 bases, with 11 bases between. The CDR3 runs 16 residues. In nucleotides, the CDR3 is TGTGCCACCAGCAGAGTCAGGACAGTTTATAATTCACCCCTCCACTTT. Translating gives CATSRVRTVYNSPLHF.

The rearrangement uses TRBV14 and TRBJ2-2, with D unresolved. Trimming stripped 2 bases from V and 5 bases from J, with 18 bases between. From germline, CDR1 is SGHDN and CDR2 FVKESK. The CDR3 covers 17 residues. DNA of the CDR3: TGTGCCAGCAGCCAACGAACAGCTTACCAAAGGACCGGGGAGCTGTTTTTT. It specifies CASSQRTAYQRTGELFF.

The rearrangement links TRBV9 to TRBJ1-2; 12 bases are shared with TRBD1. Germline CDR1 and CDR2: SGDLS and YYNGEE. The ends lost 4 bases at V and 5 bases at J; junction bases unmatched: 9. The CDR3 has 16 amino acids. CDR3 sequence: CASSPGTGGPGYGYTF. CDR3 nucleotides: TGTGCCAGCAGCCCCGGGACAGGGGGCCCGGGGTATGGCTACACCTTC. Together with reference TRBV9 and TRBJ1-2, the CDR3 gives the full variable domain: DSGVTQTPKHLITATGQRVTLRCSPRSGDLSVYWYQQSLDQGLQFLIQYYNGEERAKGNILERFSAQQFPDLHSELNLSSLELGDSALYFCASSPGTGGPGYGYTFGSGTRLTVV.

This clone was observed a handful of times. V gene TRBV21-1 combines with J gene TRBJ1-1. TRBV21-1 is a pseudogene segment. CDR3 length equals 15 residues. The CDR3 nucleotides are TGTCCCAGCAGTCTGGCCTTCGTAAGGCACACTGAAGCTTTCTTT. It translates to CPSSLAFVRHTEAFF.